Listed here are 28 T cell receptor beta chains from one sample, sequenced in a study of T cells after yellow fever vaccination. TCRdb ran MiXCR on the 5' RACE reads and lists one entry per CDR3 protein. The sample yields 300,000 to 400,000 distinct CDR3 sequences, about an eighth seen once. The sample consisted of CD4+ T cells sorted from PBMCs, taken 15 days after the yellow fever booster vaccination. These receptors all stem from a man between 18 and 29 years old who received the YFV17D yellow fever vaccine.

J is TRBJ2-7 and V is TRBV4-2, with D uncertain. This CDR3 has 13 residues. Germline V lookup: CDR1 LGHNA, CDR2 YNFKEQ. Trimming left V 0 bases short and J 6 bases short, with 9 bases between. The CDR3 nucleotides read TGTGCCAGCAGCCAAGAACGGTTATTCGAGCAGTACTTC. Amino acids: CASSQERLFEQYF.

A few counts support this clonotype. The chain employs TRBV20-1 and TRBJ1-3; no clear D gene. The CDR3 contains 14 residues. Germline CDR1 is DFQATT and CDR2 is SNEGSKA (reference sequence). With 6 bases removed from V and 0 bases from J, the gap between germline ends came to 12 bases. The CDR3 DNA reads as TGCAGTGCCATCCAAGGACCCTCTGGAAACACCATATATTTT. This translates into CSAIQGPSGNTIYF.

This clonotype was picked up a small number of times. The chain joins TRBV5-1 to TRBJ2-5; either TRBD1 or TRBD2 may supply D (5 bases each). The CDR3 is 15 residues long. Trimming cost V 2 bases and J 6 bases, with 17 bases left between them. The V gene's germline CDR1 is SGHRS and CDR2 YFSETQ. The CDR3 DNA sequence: TGCGCCAGCAGCTTCCTGCCAGGGACGAGACAGACCCAGTACTTC. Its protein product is CASSFLPGTRQTQYF. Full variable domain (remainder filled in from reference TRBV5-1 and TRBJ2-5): KAGVTQTPRYLIKTRGQQVTLSCSPISGHRSVSWYQQTPGQGLQFLFEYFSETQRNKGNFPGRFSGRQFSNSRSEMNVSTLELGDSALYLCASSFLPGTRQTQYFGPGTRLLVL.

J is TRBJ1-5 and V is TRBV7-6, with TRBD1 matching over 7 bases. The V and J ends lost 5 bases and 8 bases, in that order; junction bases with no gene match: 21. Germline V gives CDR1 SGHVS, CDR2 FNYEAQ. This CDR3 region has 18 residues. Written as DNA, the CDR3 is TGTGCCAGCAGCCCCGAACTGGGCGGGACAGACCTCCAAAAGCCCCAGCATTTT. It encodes CASSPELGGTDLQKPQHF. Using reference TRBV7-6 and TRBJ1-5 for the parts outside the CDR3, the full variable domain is GAGVSQSPRYKVTKRGQDVALRCDPISGHVSLYWYRQALGQGPEFLTYFNYEAQQDKSGLPNDRFSAERPEGSISTLTIQRTEQRDSAMYRCASSPELGGTDLQKPQHFGDGTRLSIL.

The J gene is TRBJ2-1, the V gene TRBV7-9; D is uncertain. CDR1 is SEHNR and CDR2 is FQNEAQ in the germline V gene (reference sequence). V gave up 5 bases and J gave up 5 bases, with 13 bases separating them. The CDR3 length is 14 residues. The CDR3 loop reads CASSPRVSHNEQFF. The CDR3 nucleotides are TGTGCCAGCAGCCCCCGGGTCTCACACAATGAGCAGTTCTTC. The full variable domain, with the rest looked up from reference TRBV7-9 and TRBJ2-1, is DTGVSQNPRHKITKRGQNVTFRCDPISEHNRLYWYRQTLGQGPEFLTYFQNEAQLEKSRLLSDRFSAERPKGSFSTLEIQRTEQGDSAMYLCASSPRVSHNEQFFGPGTRLTVL.

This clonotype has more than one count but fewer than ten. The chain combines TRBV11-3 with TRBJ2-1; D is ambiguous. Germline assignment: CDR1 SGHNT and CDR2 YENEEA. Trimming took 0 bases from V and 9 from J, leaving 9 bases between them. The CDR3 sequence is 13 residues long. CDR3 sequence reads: CASSLELRAEQFF. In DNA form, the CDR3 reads TGTGCCAGCAGCTTAGAGCTTAGGGCTGAGCAGTTCTTC.

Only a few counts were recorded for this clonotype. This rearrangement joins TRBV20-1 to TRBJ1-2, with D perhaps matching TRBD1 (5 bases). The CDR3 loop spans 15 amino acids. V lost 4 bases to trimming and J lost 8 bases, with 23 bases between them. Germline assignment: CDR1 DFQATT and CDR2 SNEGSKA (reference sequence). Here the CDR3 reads CSATLRGQGTRGYTF. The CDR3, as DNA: TGCAGTGCTACCCTGAGAGGGCAGGGAACAAGAGGCTACACCTTC.

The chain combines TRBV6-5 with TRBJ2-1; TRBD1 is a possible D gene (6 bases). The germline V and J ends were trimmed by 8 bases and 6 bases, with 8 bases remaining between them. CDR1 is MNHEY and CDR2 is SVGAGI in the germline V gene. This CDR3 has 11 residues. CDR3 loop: CASSQGNEQFF. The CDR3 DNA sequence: TGTGCCAGCTCACAGGGCAATGAGCAGTTCTTC.

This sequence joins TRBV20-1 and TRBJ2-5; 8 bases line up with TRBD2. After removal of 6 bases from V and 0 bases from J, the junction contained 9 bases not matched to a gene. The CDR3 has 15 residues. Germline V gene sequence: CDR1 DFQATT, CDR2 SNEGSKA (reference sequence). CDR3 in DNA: TGCAGTGCCAGTCTGCGGCGGGGGGACCAAGAGACCCAGTACTTC. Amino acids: CSASLRRGDQETQYF.

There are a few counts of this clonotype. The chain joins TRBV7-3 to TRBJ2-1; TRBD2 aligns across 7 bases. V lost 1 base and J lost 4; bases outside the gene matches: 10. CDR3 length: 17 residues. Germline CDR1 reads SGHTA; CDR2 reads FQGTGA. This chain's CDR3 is CASSLRAMTGGYNEQFF. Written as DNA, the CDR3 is TGTGCCAGCAGCTTAAGGGCCATGACGGGGGGATACAATGAGCAGTTCTTC.

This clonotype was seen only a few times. CDR3 residues: CASSLEGGAGELFF. The CDR3 DNA reads TGTGCCAGCAGCTTGGAGGGTGGAGCCGGGGAGCTGTTTTTT. The V gene is TRBV7-2, the J gene TRBJ2-2; D may be TRBD2 (6 bases). The CDR3 loop spans 14 amino acids. The ends were cut back, 3 bases at V and 6 bases at J, with 11 bases in the middle. Germline loops: CDR1 SGHTA, CDR2 FQGNSA. Full variable domain (outside the CDR3, taken from reference TRBV7-2 and TRBJ2-2): GAGVSQSPSNKVTEKGKDVELRCDPISGHTALYWYRQSLGQGLEFLIYFQGNSAPDKSGLPSDRFSAERTGGSVSTLTIQRTQQEDSAVYLCASSLEGGAGELFFGEGSRLTVL.

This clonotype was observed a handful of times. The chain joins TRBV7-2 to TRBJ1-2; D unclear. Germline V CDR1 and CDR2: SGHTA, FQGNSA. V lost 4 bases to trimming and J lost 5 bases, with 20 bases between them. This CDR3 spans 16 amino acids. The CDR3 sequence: CASSSFQAAITYGYTF. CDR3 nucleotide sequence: TGTGCCAGCAGCTCATTTCAGGCTGCAATAACTTATGGCTACACCTTC.

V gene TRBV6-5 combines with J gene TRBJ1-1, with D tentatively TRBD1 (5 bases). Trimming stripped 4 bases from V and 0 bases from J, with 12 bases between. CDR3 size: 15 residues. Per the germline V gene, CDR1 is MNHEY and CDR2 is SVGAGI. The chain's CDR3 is CASSSLRGMNTEAFF. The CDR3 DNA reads TGTGCCAGCAGTTCTTTAAGGGGCATGAACACTGAAGCTTTCTTT.

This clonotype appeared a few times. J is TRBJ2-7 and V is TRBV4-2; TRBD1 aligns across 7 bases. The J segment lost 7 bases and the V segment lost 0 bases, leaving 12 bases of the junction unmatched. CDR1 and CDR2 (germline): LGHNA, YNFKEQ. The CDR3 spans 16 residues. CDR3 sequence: CASSQDVSLRGLEQYF. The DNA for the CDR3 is TGTGCCAGCAGCCAAGATGTATCGCTTAGGGGGCTAGAGCAGTACTTC.

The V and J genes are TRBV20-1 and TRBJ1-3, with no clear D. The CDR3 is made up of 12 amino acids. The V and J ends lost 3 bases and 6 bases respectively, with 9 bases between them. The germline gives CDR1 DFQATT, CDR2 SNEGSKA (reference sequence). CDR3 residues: CSASYTANTIYF. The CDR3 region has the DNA TGCAGTGCTAGTTACACTGCAAACACCATATATTTT.

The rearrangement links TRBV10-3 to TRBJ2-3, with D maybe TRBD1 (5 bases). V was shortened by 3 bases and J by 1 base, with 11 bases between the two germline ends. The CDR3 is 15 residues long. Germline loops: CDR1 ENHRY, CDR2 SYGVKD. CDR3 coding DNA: TGTGCCATCAGTGACCAGGGTCGGGGCACAGATACGCAGTATTTT. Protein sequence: CAISDQGRGTDTQYF.

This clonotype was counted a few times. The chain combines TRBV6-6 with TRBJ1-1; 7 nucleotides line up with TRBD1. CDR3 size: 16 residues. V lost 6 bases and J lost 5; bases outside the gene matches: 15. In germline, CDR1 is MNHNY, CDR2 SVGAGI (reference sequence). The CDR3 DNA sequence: TGTGCCAGCAGACCAGTCTACAGGGGAAAGTTTACTGAAGCTTTCTTT. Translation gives CASRPVYRGKFTEAFF.

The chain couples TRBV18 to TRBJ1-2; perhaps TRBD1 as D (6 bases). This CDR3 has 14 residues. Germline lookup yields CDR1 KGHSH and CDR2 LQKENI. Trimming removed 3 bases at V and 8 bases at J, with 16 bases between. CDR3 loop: CASSPGTRFGGYTF. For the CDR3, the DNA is TGTGCCAGCTCACCCGGGACAAGATTTGGCGGCTACACCTTC.

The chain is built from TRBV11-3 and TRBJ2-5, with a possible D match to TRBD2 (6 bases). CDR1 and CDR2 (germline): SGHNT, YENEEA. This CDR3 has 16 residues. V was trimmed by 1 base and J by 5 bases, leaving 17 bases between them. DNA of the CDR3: TGTGCCAGCAGCTTAGTGATCGGGGGAATGGGGGAGACCCAGTACTTC. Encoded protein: CASSLVIGGMGETQYF.

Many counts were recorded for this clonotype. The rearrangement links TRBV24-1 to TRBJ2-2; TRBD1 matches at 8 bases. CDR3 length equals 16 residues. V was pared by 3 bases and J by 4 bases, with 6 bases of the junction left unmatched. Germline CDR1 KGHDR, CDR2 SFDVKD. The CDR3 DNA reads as TGTGCCACCAGTGATCCCGGGACAGGATTCACCGGGGAGCTGTTTTTT. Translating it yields CATSDPGTGFTGELFF.

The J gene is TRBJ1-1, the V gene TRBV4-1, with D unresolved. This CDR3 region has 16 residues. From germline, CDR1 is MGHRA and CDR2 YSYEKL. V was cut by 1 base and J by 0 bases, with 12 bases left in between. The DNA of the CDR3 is TGCGCCAGCAGCCAAGGTTCAAATCTCATGAACACTGAAGCTTTCTTT. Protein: CASSQGSNLMNTEAFF.

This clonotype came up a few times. The CDR3 is CASGPNRGRNTGELFF. The DNA of the CDR3 is TGCGCCAGCGGCCCAAACAGGGGGCGGAACACCGGGGAGCTGTTTTTT. The chain joins TRBV5-1 to TRBJ2-2; 9 bases line up with TRBD1. After removal of 7 bases from V and 1 base from J, the junction contained 8 bases not matched to a gene. The CDR3 spans 16 residues. CDR1 is SGHRS and CDR2 is YFSETQ in the germline V gene.

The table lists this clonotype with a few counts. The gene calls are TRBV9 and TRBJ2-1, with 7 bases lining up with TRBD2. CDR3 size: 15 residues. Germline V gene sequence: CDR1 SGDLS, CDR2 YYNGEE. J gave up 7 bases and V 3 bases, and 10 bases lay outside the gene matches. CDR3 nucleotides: TGTGCCAGCAGCGCCGAAGGGACTACTTCGAATGAGCAGTTCTTC. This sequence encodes CASSAEGTTSNEQFF. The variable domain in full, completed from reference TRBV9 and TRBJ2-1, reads DSGVTQTPKHLITATGQRVTLRCSPRSGDLSVYWYQQSLDQGLQFLIQYYNGEERAKGNILERFSAQQFPDLHSELNLSSLELGDSALYFCASSAEGTTSNEQFFGPGTRLTVL.

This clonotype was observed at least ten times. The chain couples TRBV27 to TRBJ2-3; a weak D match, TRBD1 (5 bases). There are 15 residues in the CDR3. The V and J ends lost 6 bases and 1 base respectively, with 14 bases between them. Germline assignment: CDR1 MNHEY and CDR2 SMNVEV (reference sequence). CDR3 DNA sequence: TGTGCCAGCAGGAAGACAGTCACCCGCACAGATACGCAGTATTTT. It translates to CASRKTVTRTDTQYF.

CDR3 residues: CASWLQGARGYTF. In nucleotides, the CDR3 is TGTGCCAGCTGGCTACAGGGGGCCCGTGGCTACACCTTC. V and J are TRBV6-1 and TRBJ1-2; 9 nucleotides agree with TRBD1. The CDR3 length is 13 residues. CDR1 and CDR2 from the germline V gene are MNHNS and SASEGT. V trimming: 8 bases; J trimming: 7 bases; junction bases outside the gene matches: 8.

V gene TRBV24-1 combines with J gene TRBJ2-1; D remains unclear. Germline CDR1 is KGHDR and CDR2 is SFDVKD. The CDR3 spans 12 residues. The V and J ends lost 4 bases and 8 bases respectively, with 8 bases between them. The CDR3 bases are TGTGCCACCAGTGAATCCGGCCATGAGCAGTTCTTC. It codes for CATSESGHEQFF.

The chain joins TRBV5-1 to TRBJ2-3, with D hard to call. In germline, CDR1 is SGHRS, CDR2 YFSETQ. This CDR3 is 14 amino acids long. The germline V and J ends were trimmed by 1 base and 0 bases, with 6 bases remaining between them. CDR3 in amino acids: CASSLSSSTDTQYF. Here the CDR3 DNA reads TGCGCCAGCAGCTTGTCTTCTAGCACAGATACGCAGTATTTT.

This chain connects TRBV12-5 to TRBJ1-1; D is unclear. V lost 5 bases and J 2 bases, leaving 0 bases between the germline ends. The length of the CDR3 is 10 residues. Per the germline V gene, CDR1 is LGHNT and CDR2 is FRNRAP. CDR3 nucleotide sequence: TGTGCTAGTGGTAACACTGAAGCTTTCTTT. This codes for CASGNTEAFF.